The following is a TCR beta chain sequence with its context. The germline V gene encodes CDR1 LNHDA and CDR2 SQIVND (reference sequence). The CDR3 totals 14 residues. The V segment lost 5 bases and the J segment 3 bases; nucleotides outside the gene matches: 3. The data belong to a study of technical replicates of blood from a handful of donors. Sequencing used immunoSEQ multiplex PCR; TCRdb keeps in-frame clones, though not all of them. The data show fewer than 100,000 clones, about nine tenths seen once. The clonotype originates from a human donor in good health. V usage is TRBV19 and J usage is TRBJ1-5, with TRBD1 matching over 8 bases. Sequenced input: T cells isolated from PBMCs. The CDR3 sequence: CASSGQGYNQPQHF. The CDR3 DNA reads as TGTGCCAGTAGTGGACAGGGCTACAATCAGCCCCAGCATTTT.